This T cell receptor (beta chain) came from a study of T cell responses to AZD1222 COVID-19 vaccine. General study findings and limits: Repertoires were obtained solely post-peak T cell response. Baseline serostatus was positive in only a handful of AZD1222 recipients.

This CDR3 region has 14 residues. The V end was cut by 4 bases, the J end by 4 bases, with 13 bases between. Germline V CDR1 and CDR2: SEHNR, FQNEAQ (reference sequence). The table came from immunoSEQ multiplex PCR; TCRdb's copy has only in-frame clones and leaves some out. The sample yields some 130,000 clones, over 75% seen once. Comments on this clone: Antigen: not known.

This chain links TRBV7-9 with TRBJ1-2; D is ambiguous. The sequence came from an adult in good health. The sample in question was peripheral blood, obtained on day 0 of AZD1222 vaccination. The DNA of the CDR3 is TGTGCCAGCAGCTCACAAACAGATAGCTATGGCTACACCTTC. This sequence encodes CASSSQTDSYGYTF.